The clone carrying this T cell receptor beta chain has just a few counts. Its specificity is not known. TCRdb re-derived calls from the reads in MiXCR, one entry per CDR3 protein. The sample shows roughly 990,000 distinct CDR3 sequences, 31% of them seen only once. This sample stems from a study of T cell repertoires in cytomegalovirus infection. As for the study in general: Well-studied HLA-B-restricted epitopes and recently identified HLA-C-restricted epitopes of CMV were both used in the study. Carrying CMV and the relevant HLA type showed in public TCR beta signatures. Broader study findings: Within the response measured ex vivo, HLA-C-restricted CMV-specific TCR beta clonotypes were dominant. Totalled public TCR beta family frequency picked out people who carried CMV plus the relevant HLA.

V was pared by 0 bases and J by 2 bases, with 5 bases between. The CDR3 is 13 amino acids. Germline-derived CDR1 and CDR2 are MNHEY and SVGAGI. J is TRBJ2-7 and V is TRBV6-5, with unresolved D. The TCR sequence derives from a human donor in good health (CMV status not recorded). Some clones in this sample may be carry-over from other donors' samples. The specimen was cultured CD8+ T cells from PBMCs, collected from culture after CMV antigen stimulation. The CDR3 DNA is TGTGCCAGCAGTTACTCGAGAGCCTACGAGCAGTACTTC. Translated, it gives CASSYSRAYEQYF.